This T cell receptor beta chain was captured by sequencing in a study of neurological immune-mediated disorders. This clonotype was recorded many times. The CDR3 length is 11 residues. Germline V gene lookup returns CDR1 MNHNY and CDR2 SVGAGI (reference sequence). Between the trimmed V and J ends, which lost 6 bases and 10 bases, there was a span of 10 bases. In TCRdb, the 5' RACE reads were re-called with MiXCR into one record per CDR3 protein. Seen here are over 35,000 distinct CDR3 sequences, 10% to 15% observed once, and the top ten hold roughly 1.2%. This clonotype was sampled from a female donor in good health. Sequencing was performed on PBMCs. This chain uses TRBV6-6 with TRBJ1-5; D gene ambiguous. CDR3 sequence: CASSEVLPQHF. The DNA of the CDR3 is TGTGCCAGCAGCGAAGTATTACCCCAGCATTTT.